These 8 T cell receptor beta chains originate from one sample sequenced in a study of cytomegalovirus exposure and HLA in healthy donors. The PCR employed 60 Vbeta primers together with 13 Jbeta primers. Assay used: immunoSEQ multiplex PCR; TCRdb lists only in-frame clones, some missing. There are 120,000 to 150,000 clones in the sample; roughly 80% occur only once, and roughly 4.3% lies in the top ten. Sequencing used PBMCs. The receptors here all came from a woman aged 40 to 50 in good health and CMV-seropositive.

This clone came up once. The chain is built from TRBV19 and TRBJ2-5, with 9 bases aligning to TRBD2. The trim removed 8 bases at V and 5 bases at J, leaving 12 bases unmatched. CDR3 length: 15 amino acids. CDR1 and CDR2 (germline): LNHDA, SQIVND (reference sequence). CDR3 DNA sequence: TGTGCCAGTGGCGTCGGCGGGGGGGCCTGGGAGACCCAGTACTTC. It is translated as CASGVGGGAWETQYF.

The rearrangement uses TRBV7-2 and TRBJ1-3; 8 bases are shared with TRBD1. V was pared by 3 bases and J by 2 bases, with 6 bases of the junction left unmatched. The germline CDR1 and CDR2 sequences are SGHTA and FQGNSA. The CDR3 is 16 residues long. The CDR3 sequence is CASSLPQGAPGNTIYF. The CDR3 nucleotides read TGTGCCAGCAGCTTGCCTCAGGGGGCGCCTGGAAACACCATATATTTT.

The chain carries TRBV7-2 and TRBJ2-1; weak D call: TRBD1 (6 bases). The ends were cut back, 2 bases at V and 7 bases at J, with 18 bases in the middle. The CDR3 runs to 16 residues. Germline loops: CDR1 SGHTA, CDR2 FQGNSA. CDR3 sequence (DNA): TGTGCCAGCAGCTTATTTCCGGGTGGGGGCAGGAATGAGCAGTTCTTC. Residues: CASSLFPGGGRNEQFF.

The DNA for the CDR3 is TGTGCCAGCAATGAGGGGGCGGACGAGCAGTACTTC. Amino acids: CASNEGADEQYF. The V gene is TRBV28, the J gene TRBJ2-7; 7 positions match TRBD1. Germline CDR1 and CDR2: MDHEN and SYDVKM. The CDR3 covers 12 residues. V was pared by 7 bases and J by 5 bases, with 5 bases of the junction left unmatched.

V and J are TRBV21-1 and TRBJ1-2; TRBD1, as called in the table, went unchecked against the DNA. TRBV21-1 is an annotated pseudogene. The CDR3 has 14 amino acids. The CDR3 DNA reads TGTGCCAGCAGCAAACGTCTCCAAGTCAGTGGCTACACCTTC. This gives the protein CASSKRLQVSGYTF.

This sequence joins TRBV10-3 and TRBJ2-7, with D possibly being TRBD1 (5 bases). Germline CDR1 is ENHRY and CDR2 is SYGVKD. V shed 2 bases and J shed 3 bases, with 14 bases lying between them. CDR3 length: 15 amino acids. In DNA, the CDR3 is TGTGCCATCAGTGAGAGCCAGGGCACCTACTACGAGCAGTACTTC. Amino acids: CAISESQGTYYEQYF.

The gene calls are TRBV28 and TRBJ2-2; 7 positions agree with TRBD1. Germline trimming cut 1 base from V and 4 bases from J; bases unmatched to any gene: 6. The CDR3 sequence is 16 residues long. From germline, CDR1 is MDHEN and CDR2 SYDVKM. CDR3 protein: CASSLFSQGSTGELFF. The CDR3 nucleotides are TGTGCCAGCAGTTTATTCTCACAGGGGAGCACCGGGGAGCTGTTTTTT.

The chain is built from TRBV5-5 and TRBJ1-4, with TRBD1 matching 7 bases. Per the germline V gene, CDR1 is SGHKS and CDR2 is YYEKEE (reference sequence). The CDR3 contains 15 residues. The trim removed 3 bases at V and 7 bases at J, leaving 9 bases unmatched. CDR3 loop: CASSWGQNQGEKLFF. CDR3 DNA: TGTGCCAGCAGCTGGGGACAGAATCAAGGTGAAAAACTGTTTTTT.